A single T cell receptor (beta chain) is shown here with its context. Its antigen specificity is not known. No much larger clone is present one base from it, and per-base qualities are unavailable. TCRbeta CDR3 regions were amplified from genomic DNA by means of the immunoSEQ Assay, a bias-controlled multiplex PCR. Per the source publication's procedure: Within the assay, amplification of reference gene primers was used to estimate how many nucleated cells each sample contained. To quantify the absolute abundance of each unique TCRbeta CDR3 rearrangement, sequence reads were collapsed and filtered. For each sample, productive Simpson clonality was calculated as the square root of Simpson's diversity index across productive rearrangements. TCRdb provides this immuneACCESS table in a form limited to in-frame rearrangements. Some clones are lacking; in checked studies, under half of them reflect an unresolved V gene, and why the rest are absent is not known. V and J calls and clone size are as listed in that table; D and trimming were resolved from the DNA. A total of about 200,000 clones appear in this sample, more than 70% of them only once. 6.2% of the sample is taken by the ten largest.

Another Seattle source contributed samples from volunteer blood donors who had recovered from COVID-19. Collaborating institutions collected whole blood in K2EDTA tubes following their own protocols. For TCRbeta analysis, collaborators shipped samples in one of three forms: frozen whole blood, isolated PBMCs, or DNA extracted from either of those sample types. The record originates from a study of blood T cell repertoires in COVID-19 (dated by TCRdb to the early 2020s). The study in broad terms: Samples from collaborators originated in the United States, Italy and Spain and spanned both the acute and convalescent phases of COVID-19. The dataset comprised deeply sampled blood TCRbeta repertoires from subjects exposed to, actively infected with, or recovered from COVID-19. HLA class I and class II types, where available, came from metadata supplied by the sample provider rather than from assay-based typing. The prospective study material was composed of cDNA or gDNA derived from T cells, B-cell-depleted T cells, or PBMCs. The sample metadata nearly always contained a de-identified subject ID, COVID-19 status, age in years and sex. The samples were drawn from two sources: the first 160 participants of the ongoing ImmuneRACE study, and 1,254 subjects contributed by 6 global collaborators. A freely available public database, intended as a resource for researchers studying the immune response to SARS-CoV-2, is where the repertoires were released. Here is what the overall study found, with its caveats: The quantity of clinical and demographic metadata differed by source and by participant and was supplied without curation.

The germline V gene sets CDR1 to KGHSH and CDR2 to LQKENI. The cysteine opens and the phenylalanine closes a CDR3 of 13 amino acids. Only the CDR3 DNA is retained, 39 bases long and in frame from the first base. Trimming accounts for 6 bases at V and 7 bases at J, while the number of junction bases matched to no gene is 5. This TCR came from a woman in her thirties or forties who had recovered from COVID-19. Material: peripheral blood. This receptor chain uses TRBV18 and TRBJ1-5, with 8 bases aligning to TRBD1. The bases are TGTGCCAGCTCGACAGGGGCGGACCAGCCCCAGCATTTT. This encodes CASSTGADQPQHF. Full variable domain (CDR3 extended with the reference TRBV18 and TRBJ1-5 proteins): NAGVMQNPRHLVRRRGQEARLRCSPMKGHSHVYWYRQLPEEGLKFMVYLQKENIIDESGMPKERFSAEFPKEGPSILRIQQVVRGDSAAYFCASSTGADQPQHFGDGTRLSIL.